The present entry profiles one T cell receptor (beta chain) with its context. No antigen is known for it. Expressed TCRB transcripts got sequenced, as all isolated RNA was reverse transcribed. The method was immunoSEQ multiplex PCR; TCRdb's version includes in-frame clones alone and lacks a portion of them. The table lists hundreds of thousands of clones, about a sixth of them singletons. This sample was included in a study of beta chain features in type 1 diabetes. General observations from the study: Within each of all four CD4+ subsets, Type 1 diabetes patients had TCRB CDR3s that were moderately but significantly shorter. For patients, the naive, central memory and Treg TCRB repertoires appeared more alike than for healthy donors. Type 1 diabetes patients had fewer VDJ junction insertions and more deletions.

The CDR3 length is 15 residues. With V trimmed by 4 bases and J by 4 bases, 9 bases remained unmatched. In germline, CDR1 is MNHNY, CDR2 SVGAGI (reference sequence). The chain has TRBV6-6 and TRBJ2-7; 8 bases align to TRBD1. The receptor was isolated from a man between 18 and 29 years old in good health. Sequenced: naive CD4+ T cells from blood. The CDR3 DNA sequence: TGTGCCAGCAGTTCCAATATAGGACAGGGTTACGAGCAGTACTTC. It translates to CASSSNIGQGYEQYF.